The 7 T cell receptor beta chains listed next were all sequenced from one sample in a study of beta chain features in type 1 diabetes. Every bit of the isolated RNA underwent reverse transcription, so sequencing read expressed TCRB transcripts. TCRdb's table, derived via immunoSEQ multiplex PCR, lists solely in-frame clones and lacks some. The sample holds 150,000 or so clones, 9% to 10% seen once. The specimen sequenced was central memory CD4+ T cells from blood. Receptor source: a woman in her thirties or forties in good health.

This clone was detected ten times or more. The chain employs TRBV11-2 and TRBJ2-3; a possible D gene is TRBD2 (7 bases). This CDR3 region has 15 residues. Germline lookup yields CDR1 SGHAT and CDR2 FQNNGV. V gave up 5 bases and J gave up 3 bases, with 15 bases separating them. The CDR3 bases are TGTGCCAGCAGCGTGACGGGGGGCGGGACAGATACGCAGTATTTT. Its translation is CASSVTGGGTDTQYF.

The genes are TRBV7-9 and TRBJ2-3; D call uncertain. The germline V gene encodes CDR1 SEHNR and CDR2 FQNEAQ (reference sequence). Trimming pared 3 bases from V and 6 bases from J, leaving 10 bases between. CDR3 length: 13 amino acids. CDR3 DNA sequence: TGTGCCAGCAGCTTTCTTAATTCCGATACGCAGTATTTT. Encoded protein: CASSFLNSDTQYF.

The rearrangement uses TRBV5-4 and TRBJ2-3, with D possibly being TRBD2 (6 bases). This CDR3 has 15 residues. The germline V and J ends were trimmed by 0 bases and 7 bases, with 15 bases remaining between them. CDR1 is SGHNT, CDR2 YYREEE, per germline (reference sequence). The CDR3 protein is CASSLGLGSQYTQYF. In DNA, the CDR3 is TGTGCCAGCAGCTTGGGACTAGGGAGTCAGTATACGCAGTATTTT. Complete variable domain (other parts from reference TRBV5-4 and TRBJ2-3): ETGVTQSPTHLIKTRGQQVTLRCSSQSGHNTVSWYQQALGQGPQFIFQYYREEENGRGNFPPRFSGLQFPNYSSELNVNALELDDSALYLCASSLGLGSQYTQYFGPGTRLTVL.

V gene TRBV2 combines with J gene TRBJ2-6; D not certain. Germline CDR1 and CDR2: SNHLY and FYNNEI. Trimming pared 4 bases from V and 2 bases from J, leaving 9 bases between. The CDR3 totals 15 residues. This CDR3 reads CASSVPYPGANVLTF. As DNA, the CDR3 is TGTGCCAGCAGTGTCCCCTATCCTGGGGCCAACGTCCTGACTTTC.

This clone was found a few times. V gene TRBV13 combines with J gene TRBJ1-2; 11 bases match TRBD1. There are 16 residues in the CDR3. In germline, CDR1 is PRHDT, CDR2 FYEKMQ (reference sequence). Unmatched junction bases numbered 4, after V lost 0 bases and J lost 4 bases. As DNA, the CDR3 is TGTGCCAGCAGCTTAGGGGCCGGACAGGGGGCCTATGGCTACACCTTC. Amino acid sequence: CASSLGAGQGAYGYTF.

This clone showed up just a few times. The chain joins TRBV9 to TRBJ1-3; D uncertain. V lost 3 bases and J 1 base, leaving 11 bases between the germline ends. CDR1 and CDR2 (germline): SGDLS, YYNGEE. The CDR3 spans 15 residues. As DNA, the CDR3 is TGTGCCAGCAGCGCATACATTGCATCTGGAAACACCATATATTTT. It specifies CASSAYIASGNTIYF. The full variable domain, with the rest looked up from reference TRBV9 and TRBJ1-3, is DSGVTQTPKHLITATGQRVTLRCSPRSGDLSVYWYQQSLDQGLQFLIQYYNGEERAKGNILERFSAQQFPDLHSELNLSSLELGDSALYFCASSAYIASGNTIYFGEGSWLTVV.

The chain carries TRBV18 and TRBJ2-2; tentatively, D is TRBD1 (5 bases). The V and J ends lost 4 bases and 1 base respectively, with 10 bases between them. Per germline, CDR1 KGHSH and CDR2 LQKENI. The CDR3 extends over 15 amino acids. CDR3 sequence reads: CASSRRDGNTGELFF. In nucleotides, the CDR3 is TGTGCCAGCTCACGCAGGGATGGGAACACCGGGGAGCTGTTTTTT.